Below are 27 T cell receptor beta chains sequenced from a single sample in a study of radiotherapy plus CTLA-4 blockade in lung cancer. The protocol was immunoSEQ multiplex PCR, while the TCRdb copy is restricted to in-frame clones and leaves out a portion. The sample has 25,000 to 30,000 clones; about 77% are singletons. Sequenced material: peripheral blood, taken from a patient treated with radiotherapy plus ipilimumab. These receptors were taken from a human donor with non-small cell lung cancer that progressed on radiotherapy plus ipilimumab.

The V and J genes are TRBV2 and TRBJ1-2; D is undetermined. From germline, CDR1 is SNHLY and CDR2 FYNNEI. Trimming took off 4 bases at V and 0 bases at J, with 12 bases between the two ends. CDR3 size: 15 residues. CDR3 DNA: TGTGCCAGCAGTGTGACCTCGGGAGCTAACTATGGCTACACCTTC. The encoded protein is CASSVTSGANYGYTF.

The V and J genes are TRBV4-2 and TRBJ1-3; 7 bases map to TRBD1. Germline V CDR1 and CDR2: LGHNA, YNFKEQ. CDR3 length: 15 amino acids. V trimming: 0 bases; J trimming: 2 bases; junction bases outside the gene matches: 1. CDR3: CASSQEGTAGNTIYF. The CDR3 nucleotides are TGTGCCAGCAGCCAAGAAGGGACAGCTGGAAACACCATATATTTT.

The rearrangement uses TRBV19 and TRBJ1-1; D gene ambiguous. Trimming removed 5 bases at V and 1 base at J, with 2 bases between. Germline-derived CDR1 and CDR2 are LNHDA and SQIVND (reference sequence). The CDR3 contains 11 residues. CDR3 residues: CASSSNTEAFF. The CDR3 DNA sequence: TGTGCCAGTAGTTCGAACACTGAAGCTTTCTTT.

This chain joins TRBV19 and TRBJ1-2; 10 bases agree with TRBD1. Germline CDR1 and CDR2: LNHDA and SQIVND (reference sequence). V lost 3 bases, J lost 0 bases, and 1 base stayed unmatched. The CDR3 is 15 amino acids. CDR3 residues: CASSIGTGANYGYTF. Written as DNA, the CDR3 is TGTGCCAGTAGTATCGGGACAGGGGCTAACTATGGCTACACCTTC.

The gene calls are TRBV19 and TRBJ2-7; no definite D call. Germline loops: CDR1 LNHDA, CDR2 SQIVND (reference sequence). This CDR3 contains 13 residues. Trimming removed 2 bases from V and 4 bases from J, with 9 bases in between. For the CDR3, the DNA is TGTGCCAGTAGTATACGGACGGAGTACGAGCAGTACTTC. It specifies CASSIRTEYEQYF.

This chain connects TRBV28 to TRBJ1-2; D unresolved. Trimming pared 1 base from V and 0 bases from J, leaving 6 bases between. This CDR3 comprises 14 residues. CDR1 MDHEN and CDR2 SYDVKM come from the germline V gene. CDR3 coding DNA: TGTGCCAGCAGTTTATTAGGGACTAACTATGGCTACACCTTC. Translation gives CASSLLGTNYGYTF.

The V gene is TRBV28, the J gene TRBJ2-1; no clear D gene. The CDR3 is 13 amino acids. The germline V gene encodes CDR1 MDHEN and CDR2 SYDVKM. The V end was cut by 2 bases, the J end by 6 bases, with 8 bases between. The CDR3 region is CASSLDPPNEQFF. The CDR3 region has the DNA TGTGCCAGCAGTTTAGACCCCCCCAATGAGCAGTTCTTC. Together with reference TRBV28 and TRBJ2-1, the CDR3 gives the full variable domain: DVKVTQSSRYLVKRTGEKVFLECVQDMDHENMFWYRQDPGLGLRLIYFSYDVKMKEKGDIPEGYSVSREKKERFSLILESASTNQTSMYLCASSLDPPNEQFFGPGTRLTVL.

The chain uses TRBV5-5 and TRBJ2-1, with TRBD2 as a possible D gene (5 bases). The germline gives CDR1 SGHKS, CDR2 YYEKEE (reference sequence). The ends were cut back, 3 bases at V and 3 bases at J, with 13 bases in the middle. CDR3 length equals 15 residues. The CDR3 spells CASSWTDRGYNEQFF. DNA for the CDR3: TGTGCCAGCAGCTGGACGGACCGGGGCTACAATGAGCAGTTCTTC.

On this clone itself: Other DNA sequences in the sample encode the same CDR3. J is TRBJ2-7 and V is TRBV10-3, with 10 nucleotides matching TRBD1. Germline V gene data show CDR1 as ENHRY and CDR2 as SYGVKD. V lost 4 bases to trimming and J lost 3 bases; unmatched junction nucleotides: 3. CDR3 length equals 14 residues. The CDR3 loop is CAISVGTGVYEQYF. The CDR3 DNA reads TGTGCCATCAGTGTCGGGACAGGGGTCTACGAGCAGTACTTC.

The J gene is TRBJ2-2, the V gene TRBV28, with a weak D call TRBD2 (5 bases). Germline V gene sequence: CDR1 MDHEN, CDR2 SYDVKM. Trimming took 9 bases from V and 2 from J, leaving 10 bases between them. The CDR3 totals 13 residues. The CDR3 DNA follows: TGTGCCAGTACCCCGGGAAACACCGGGGAGCTGTTTTTT. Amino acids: CASTPGNTGELFF.

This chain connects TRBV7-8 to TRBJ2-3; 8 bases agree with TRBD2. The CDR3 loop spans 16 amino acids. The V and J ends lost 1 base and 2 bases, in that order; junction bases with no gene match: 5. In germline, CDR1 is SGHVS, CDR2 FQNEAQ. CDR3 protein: CASSLGGLVVTDTQYF. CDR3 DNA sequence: TGTGCCAGCAGCTTAGGGGGACTAGTGGTCACAGATACGCAGTATTTT.

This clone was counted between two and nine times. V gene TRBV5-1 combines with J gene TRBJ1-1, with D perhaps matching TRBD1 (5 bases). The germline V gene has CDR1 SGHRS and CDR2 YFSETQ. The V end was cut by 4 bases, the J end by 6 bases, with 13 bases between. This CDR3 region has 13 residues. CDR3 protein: CASSVGTTAEAFF. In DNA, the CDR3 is TGCGCCAGCAGCGTAGGGACTACGGCTGAAGCTTTCTTT.

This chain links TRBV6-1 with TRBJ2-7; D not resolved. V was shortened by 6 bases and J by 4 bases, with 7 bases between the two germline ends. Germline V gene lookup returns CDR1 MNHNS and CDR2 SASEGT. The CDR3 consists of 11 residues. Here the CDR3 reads CASSPSYEQYF. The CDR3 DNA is TGTGCCAGCAGCCCCAGTTACGAGCAGTACTTC.

CDR3 region: CASSYAEGGYGYTF. The CDR3 bases are TGTGCCAGCAGTTACGCCGAGGGCGGCTATGGCTACACCTTC. The rearrangement uses TRBV6-6 and TRBJ1-2; D unresolved. V was cut by 2 bases and J by 4 bases, with 11 bases left in between. The CDR3 extends over 14 amino acids. Germline V gives CDR1 MNHNY, CDR2 SVGAGI (reference sequence).

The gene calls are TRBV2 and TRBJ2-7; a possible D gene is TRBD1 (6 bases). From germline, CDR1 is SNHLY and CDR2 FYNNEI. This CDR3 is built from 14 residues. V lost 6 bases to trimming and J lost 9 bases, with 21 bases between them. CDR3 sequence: CASRATKTGRGQYF. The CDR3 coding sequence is TGTGCCAGCAGAGCCACAAAAACAGGCAGGGGGCAGTACTTC.

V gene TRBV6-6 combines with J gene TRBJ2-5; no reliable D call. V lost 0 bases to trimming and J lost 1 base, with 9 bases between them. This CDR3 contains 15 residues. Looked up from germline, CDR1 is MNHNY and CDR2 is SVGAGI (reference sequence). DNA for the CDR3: TGTGCCAGCAGTTACTCGATGAATACCCAAGAGACCCAGTACTTC. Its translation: CASSYSMNTQETQYF.

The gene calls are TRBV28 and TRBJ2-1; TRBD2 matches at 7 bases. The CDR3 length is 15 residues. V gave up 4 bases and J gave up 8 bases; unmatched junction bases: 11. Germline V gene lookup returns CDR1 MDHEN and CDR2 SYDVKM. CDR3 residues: CASSSGLVRIDEQFF. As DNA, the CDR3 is TGTGCCAGCAGTTCTGGACTAGTGAGAATCGATGAGCAGTTCTTC.

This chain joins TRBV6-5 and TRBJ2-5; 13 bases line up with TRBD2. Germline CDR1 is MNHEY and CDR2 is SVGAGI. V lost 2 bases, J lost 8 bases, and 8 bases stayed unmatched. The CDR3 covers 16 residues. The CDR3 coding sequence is TGTGCCAGCAGTTACGCTGGACTAGCGGGAGCCGATACCCAGTACTTC. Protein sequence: CASSYAGLAGADTQYF.

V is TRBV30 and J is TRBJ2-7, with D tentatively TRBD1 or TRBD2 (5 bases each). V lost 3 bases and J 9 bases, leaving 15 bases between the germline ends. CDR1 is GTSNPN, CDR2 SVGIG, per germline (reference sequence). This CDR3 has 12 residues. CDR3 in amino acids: CAWSSFGGGQYF. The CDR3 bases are TGTGCCTGGAGCTCCTTTGGTGGGGGGCAGTACTTC.

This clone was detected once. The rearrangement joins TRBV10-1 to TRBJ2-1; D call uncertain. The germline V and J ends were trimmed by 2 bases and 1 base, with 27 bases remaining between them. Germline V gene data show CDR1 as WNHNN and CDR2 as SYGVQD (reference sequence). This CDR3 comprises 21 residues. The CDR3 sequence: CASSELLDLLNHQSSYNEQFF. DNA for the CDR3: TGCGCCAGCAGTGAGCTCCTTGACCTCCTCAATCACCAATCATCCTACAATGAGCAGTTCTTC.

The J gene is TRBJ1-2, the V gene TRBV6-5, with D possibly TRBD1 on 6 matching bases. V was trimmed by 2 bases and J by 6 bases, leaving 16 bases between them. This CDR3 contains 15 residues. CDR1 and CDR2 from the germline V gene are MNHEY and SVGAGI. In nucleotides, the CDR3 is TGTGCCAGCAGTTACGATGGGGGGCGATGGGATGGCTACACCTTC. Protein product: CASSYDGGRWDGYTF.

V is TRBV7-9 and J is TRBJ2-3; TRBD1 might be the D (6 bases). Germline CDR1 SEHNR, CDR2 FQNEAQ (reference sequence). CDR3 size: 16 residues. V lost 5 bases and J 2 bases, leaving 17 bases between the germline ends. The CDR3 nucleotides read TGTGCCAGCAGCGCCCTGGTGACAGGAGACACAGATACGCAGTATTTT. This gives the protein CASSALVTGDTDTQYF.

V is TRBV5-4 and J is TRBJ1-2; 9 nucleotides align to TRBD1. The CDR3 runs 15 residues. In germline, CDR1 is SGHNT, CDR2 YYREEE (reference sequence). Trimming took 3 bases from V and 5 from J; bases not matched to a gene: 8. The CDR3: CASSSETGGPYGYTF. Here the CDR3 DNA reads TGTGCCAGCAGCTCTGAAACAGGGGGCCCATATGGCTACACCTTC.

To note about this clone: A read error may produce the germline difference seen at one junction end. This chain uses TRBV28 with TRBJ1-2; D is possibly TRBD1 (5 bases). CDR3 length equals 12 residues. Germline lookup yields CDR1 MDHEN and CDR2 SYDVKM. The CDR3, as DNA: TGTGCCAGCAGTTCGGCCCCGCAGGGTCTAGGTTTC. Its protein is CASSSAPQGLGF.

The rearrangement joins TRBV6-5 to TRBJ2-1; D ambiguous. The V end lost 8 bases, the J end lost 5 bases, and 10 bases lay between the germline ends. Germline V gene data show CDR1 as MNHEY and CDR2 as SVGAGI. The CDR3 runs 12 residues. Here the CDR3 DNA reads TGTGCCAGCTCACCGGGCGACAATGAGCAGTTCTTC. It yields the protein CASSPGDNEQFF.

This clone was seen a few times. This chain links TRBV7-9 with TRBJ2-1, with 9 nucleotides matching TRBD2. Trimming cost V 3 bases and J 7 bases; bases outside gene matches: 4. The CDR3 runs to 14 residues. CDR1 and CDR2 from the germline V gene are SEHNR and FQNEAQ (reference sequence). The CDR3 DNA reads TGTGCCAGCAGCTTTAGACTAGCGGTTAATGAGCAGTTCTTC. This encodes CASSFRLAVNEQFF.

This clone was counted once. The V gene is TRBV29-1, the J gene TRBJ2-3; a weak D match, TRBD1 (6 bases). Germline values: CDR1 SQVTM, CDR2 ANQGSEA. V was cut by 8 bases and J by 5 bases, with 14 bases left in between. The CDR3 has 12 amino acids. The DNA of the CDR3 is TGCAGCTTTCGAACAGGGCTAGATACGCAGTATTTT. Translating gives CSFRTGLDTQYF.